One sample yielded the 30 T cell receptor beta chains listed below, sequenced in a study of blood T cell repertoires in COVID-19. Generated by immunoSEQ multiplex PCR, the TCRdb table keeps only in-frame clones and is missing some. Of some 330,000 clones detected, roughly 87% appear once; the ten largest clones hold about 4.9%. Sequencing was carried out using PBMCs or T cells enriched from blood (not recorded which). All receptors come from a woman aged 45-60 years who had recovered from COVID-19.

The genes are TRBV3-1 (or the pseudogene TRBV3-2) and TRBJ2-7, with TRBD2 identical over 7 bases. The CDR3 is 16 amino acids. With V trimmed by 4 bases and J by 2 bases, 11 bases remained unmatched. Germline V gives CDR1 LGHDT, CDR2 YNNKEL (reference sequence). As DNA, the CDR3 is TGTGCCAGCAGCCCCGCCTGGGGGGGGTCCACCTACGAGCAGTACTTC. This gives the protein CASSPAWGGSTYEQYF.

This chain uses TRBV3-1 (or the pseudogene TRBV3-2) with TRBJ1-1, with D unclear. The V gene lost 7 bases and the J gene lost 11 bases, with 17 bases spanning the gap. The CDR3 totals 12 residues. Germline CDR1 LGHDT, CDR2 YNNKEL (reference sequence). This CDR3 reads CASTSTAQNAFF. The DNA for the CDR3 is TGTGCCAGCACATCTACTGCACAGAATGCTTTCTTT.

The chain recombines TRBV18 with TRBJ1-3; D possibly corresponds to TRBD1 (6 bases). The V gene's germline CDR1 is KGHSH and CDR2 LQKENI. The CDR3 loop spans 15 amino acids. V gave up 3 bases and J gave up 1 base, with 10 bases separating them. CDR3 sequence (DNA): TGTGCCAGCTCACCGGCAACAGGGTCTGGAAACACCATATATTTT. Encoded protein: CASSPATGSGNTIYF.

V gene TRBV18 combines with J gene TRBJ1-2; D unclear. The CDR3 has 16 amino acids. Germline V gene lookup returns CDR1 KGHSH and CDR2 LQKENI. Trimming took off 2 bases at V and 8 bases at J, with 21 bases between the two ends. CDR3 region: CASSPREMERRAGYTF. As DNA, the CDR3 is TGTGCCAGCTCACCAAGGGAGATGGAACGCCGGGCGGGCTACACCTTC.

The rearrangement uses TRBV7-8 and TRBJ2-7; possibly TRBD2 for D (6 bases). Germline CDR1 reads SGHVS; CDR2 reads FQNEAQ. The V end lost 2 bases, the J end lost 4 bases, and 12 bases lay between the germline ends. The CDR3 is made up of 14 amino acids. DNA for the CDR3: TGTGCCAGCAGCTTAACTGGGGGGTTATACGAGCAGTACTTC. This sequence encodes CASSLTGGLYEQYF.

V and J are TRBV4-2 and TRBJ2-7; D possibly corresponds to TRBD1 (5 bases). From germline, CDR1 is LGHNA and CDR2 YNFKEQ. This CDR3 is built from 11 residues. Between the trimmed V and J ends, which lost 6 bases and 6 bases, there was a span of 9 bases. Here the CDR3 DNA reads TGTGCCAGCAGTCTGGGGCTCGAGCAGTACTTC. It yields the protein CASSLGLEQYF.

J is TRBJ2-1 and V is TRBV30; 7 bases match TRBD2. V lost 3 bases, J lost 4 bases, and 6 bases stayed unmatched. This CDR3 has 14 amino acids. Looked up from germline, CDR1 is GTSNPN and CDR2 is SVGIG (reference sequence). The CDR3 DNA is TGTGCCTGGAGGGCGGGACTACCTTACAATGAGCAGTTCTTC. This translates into CAWRAGLPYNEQFF.

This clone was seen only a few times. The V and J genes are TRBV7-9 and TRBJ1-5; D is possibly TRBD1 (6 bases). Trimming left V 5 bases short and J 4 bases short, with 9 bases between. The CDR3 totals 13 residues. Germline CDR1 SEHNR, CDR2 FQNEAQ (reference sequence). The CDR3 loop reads CASSRQENQPQHF. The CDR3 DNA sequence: TGTGCCAGCAGCAGACAGGAAAATCAGCCCCAGCATTTT.

Written as DNA, the CDR3 is TGTGCCAGCAGCCCAATGCCAGGGGCCGGAAGAGGCTATGGCTACACCTTC. Translated, it gives CASSPMPGAGRGYGYTF. The genes are TRBV7-9 and TRBJ1-2, with D tentatively TRBD1 (6 bases). Germline lookup yields CDR1 SEHNR and CDR2 FQNEAQ (reference sequence). Trimming cost V 5 bases and J 4 bases, with 23 bases left between them. CDR3 size: 17 residues.

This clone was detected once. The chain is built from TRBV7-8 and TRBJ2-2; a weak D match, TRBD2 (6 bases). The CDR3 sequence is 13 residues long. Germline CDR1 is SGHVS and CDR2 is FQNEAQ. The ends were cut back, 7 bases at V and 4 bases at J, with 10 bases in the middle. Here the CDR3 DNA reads TGTGCCAGCAACGTCGGGGGCACCGGGGAGCTGTTTTTT. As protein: CASNVGGTGELFF.

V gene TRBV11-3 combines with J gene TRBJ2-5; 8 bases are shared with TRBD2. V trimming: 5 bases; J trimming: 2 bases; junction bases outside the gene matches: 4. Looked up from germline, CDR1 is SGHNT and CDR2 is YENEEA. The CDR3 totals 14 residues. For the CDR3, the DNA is TGTGCCAGCAGCCAAACTAGCGGACAAGAGACCCAGTACTTC. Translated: CASSQTSGQETQYF.

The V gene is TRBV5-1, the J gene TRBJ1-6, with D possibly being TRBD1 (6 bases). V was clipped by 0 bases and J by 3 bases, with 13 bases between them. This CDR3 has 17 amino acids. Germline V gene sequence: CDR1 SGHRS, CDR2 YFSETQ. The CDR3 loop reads CASSLVRGDYYNSPLHF. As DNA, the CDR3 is TGCGCCAGCAGCTTGGTCAGGGGTGACTACTATAATTCACCCCTCCACTTT.

CDR3 sequence reads: CASSVVTSGRDSSYNEQFF. The CDR3 nucleotides are TGTGCCAGCAGCGTAGTGACTAGCGGGAGGGATAGCTCCTACAATGAGCAGTTCTTC. This chain connects TRBV9 to TRBJ2-1; 14 positions match TRBD2. The CDR3 has 19 amino acids. CDR1 is SGDLS and CDR2 is YYNGEE in the germline V gene. The J segment lost 0 bases and the V segment lost 0 bases, leaving 5 bases of the junction unmatched. The full variable domain, with the rest looked up from reference TRBV9 and TRBJ2-1, is DSGVTQTPKHLITATGQRVTLRCSPRSGDLSVYWYQQSLDQGLQFLIQYYNGEERAKGNILERFSAQQFPDLHSELNLSSLELGDSALYFCASSVVTSGRDSSYNEQFFGPGTRLTVL.

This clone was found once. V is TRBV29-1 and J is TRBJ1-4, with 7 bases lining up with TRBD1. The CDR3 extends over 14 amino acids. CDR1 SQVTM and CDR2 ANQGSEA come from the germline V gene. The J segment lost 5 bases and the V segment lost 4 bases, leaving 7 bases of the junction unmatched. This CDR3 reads CSVGWGQRNEKLFF. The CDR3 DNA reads TGCAGCGTTGGTTGGGGACAGCGGAATGAAAAACTGTTTTTT.

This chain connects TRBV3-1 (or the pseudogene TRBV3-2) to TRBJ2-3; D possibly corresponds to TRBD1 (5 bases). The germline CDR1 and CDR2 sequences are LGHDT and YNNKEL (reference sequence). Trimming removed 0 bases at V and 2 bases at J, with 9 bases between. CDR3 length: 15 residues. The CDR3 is CASSQDATVTDTQYF. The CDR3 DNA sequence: TGTGCCAGCAGCCAAGATGCGACAGTCACAGATACGCAGTATTTT.

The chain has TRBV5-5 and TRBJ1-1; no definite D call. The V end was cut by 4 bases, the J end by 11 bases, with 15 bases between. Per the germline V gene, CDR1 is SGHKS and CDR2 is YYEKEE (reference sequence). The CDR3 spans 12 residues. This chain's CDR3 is CASSIRPLGAFF. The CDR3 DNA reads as TGTGCCAGCAGCATACGTCCCCTCGGGGCTTTCTTT.

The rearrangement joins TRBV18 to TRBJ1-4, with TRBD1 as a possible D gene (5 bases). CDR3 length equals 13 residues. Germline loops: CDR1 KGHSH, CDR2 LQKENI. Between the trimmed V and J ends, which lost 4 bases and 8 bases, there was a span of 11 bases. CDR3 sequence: CASSLKKGEKLFF. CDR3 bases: TGTGCCAGCTCACTCAAAAAGGGGGAAAAACTGTTTTTT.

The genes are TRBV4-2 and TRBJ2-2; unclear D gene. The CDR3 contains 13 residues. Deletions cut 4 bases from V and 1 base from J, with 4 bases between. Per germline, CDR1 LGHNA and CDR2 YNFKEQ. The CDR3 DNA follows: TGTGCCAGCAGCCGCGGGAACACCGGGGAGCTGTTTTTT. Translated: CASSRGNTGELFF.

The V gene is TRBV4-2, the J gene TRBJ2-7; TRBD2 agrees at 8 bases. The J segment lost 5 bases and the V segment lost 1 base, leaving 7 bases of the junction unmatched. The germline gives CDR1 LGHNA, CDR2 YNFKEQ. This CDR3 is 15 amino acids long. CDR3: CASSQAGGRRDEQYF. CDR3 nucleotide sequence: TGTGCCAGCAGCCAAGCGGGCGGGAGGAGAGACGAGCAGTACTTC.

CDR3: CSVSQGAEGYTF. The CDR3 DNA reads TGCAGCGTTTCGCAGGGGGCGGAAGGCTACACCTTC. The rearrangement links TRBV29-1 to TRBJ1-2; 8 bases map to TRBD1. The CDR3 loop spans 12 amino acids. Germline CDR1 is SQVTM and CDR2 is ANQGSEA. The V segment lost 5 bases and the J segment 8 bases; nucleotides outside the gene matches: 7. Complete variable domain (other parts from reference TRBV29-1 and TRBJ1-2): SAVISQKPSRDICQRGTSLTIQCQVDSQVTMMFWYRQQPGQSLTLIATANQGSEATYESGFVIDKFPISRPNLTFSTLTVSNMSPEDSSIYLCSVSQGAEGYTFGSGTRLTVV.

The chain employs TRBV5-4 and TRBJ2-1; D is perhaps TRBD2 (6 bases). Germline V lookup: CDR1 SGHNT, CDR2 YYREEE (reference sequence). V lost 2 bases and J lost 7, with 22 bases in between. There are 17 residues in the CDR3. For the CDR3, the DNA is TGTGCCAGCAGCTTCGGAGGTTCTAGTGGGAGGATAAATGAGCAGTTCTTC. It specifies CASSFGGSSGRINEQFF. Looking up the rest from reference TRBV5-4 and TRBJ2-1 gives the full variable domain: ETGVTQSPTHLIKTRGQQVTLRCSSQSGHNTVSWYQQALGQGPQFIFQYYREEENGRGNFPPRFSGLQFPNYSSELNVNALELDDSALYLCASSFGGSSGRINEQFFGPGTRLTVL.

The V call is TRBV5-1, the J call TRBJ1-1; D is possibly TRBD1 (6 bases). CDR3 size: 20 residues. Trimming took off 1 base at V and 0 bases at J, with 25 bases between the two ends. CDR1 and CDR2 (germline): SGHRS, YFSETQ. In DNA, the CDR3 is TGCGCCAGCAGCTTGTATTTGGGTCCCGGGGCAGCAGGGGTGAACACTGAAGCTTTCTTT. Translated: CASSLYLGPGAAGVNTEAFF. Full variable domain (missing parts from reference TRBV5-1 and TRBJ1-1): KAGVTQTPRYLIKTRGQQVTLSCSPISGHRSVSWYQQTPGQGLQFLFEYFSETQRNKGNFPGRFSGRQFSNSRSEMNVSTLELGDSALYLCASSLYLGPGAAGVNTEAFFGQGTRLTVV.

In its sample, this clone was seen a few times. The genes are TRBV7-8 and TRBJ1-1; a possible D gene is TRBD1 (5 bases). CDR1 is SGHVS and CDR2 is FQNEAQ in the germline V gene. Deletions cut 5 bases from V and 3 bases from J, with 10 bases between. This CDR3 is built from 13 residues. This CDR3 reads CASSEGTHTEAFF. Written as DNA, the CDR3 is TGTGCCAGCAGCGAGGGGACTCACACTGAAGCTTTCTTT.

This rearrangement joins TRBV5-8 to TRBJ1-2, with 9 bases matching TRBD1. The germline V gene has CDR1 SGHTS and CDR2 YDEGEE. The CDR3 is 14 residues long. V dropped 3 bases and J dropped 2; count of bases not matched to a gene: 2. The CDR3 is CASSWGTGNYGYTF. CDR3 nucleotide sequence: TGTGCCAGCAGCTGGGGGACAGGGAACTATGGCTACACCTTC.

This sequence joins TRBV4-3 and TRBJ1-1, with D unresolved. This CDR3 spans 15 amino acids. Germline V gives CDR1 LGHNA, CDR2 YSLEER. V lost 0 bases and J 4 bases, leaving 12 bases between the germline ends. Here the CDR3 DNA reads TGCGCCAGCAGCCAAGATGAGGGAGCATTCACTGAAGCTTTCTTT. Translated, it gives CASSQDEGAFTEAFF.

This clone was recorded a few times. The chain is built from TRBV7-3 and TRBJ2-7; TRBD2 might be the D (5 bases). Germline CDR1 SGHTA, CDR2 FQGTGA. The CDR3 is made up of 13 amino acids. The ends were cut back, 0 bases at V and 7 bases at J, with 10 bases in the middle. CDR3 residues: CASSLTLTGEQYF. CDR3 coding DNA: TGTGCCAGCAGCTTAACGTTAACGGGAGAGCAGTACTTC.

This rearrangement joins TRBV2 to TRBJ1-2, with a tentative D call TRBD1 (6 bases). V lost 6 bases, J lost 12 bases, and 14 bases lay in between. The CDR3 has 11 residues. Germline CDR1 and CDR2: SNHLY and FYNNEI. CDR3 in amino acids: CASRLDRKDTF. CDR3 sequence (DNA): TGTGCCAGCAGGTTGGACAGAAAGGACACCTTC.

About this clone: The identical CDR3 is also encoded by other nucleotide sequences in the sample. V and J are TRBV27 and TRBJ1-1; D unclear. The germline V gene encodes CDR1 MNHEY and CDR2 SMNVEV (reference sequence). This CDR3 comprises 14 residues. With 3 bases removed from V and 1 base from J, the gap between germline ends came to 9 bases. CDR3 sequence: CASSFGDRNTEAFF. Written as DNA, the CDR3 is TGTGCCAGCAGTTTTGGAGATCGGAACACTGAAGCTTTCTTT.

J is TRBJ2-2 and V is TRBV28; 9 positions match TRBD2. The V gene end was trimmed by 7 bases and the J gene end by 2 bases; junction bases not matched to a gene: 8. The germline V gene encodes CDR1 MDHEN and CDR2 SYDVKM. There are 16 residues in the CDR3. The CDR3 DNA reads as TGTGCCAGCACCCAAAGACTAGCGGCCAACACCGGGGAGCTGTTTTTT. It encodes CASTQRLAANTGELFF.

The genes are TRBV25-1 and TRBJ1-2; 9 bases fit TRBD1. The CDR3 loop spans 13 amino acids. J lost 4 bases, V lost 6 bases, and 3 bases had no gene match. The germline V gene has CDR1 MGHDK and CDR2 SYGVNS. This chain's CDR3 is CASRGQGSYGYTF. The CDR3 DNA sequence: TGTGCCAGCAGGGGACAGGGATCCTATGGCTACACCTTC.